This TCR beta chain was obtained from a study of shared clonotypes between healthy human individuals. Unsorted PBMC DNA was sequenced on ten immunoSEQ deep assay plates. The repertoire was sequenced with immunoSEQ multiplex PCR; TCRdb's copy has only in-frame clones and lacks some. The table shows fewer than 600,000 clones, with roughly four fifths occurring only once. The source of this sequence is a woman aged 40 to 50 in good health. Some clones in this sample may be carry-over from other donors' samples. The sequenced material came from PBMCs.

The CDR3 protein is CASSPRDRGSGYTF. CDR3 nucleotide sequence: TGCGCCAGCAGCCCCCGAGACAGGGGTTCTGGCTACACCTTC. This sequence joins TRBV5-1 and TRBJ1-2; 8 bases match TRBD1. The CDR3 is 14 residues long. Looked up from germline, CDR1 is SGHRS and CDR2 is YFSETQ. The V gene end was trimmed by 4 bases and the J gene end by 7 bases; junction bases not matched to a gene: 9. Full variable domain (remainder filled in from reference TRBV5-1 and TRBJ1-2): KAGVTQTPRYLIKTRGQQVTLSCSPISGHRSVSWYQQTPGQGLQFLFEYFSETQRNKGNFPGRFSGRQFSNSRSEMNVSTLELGDSALYLCASSPRDRGSGYTFGSGTRLTVV.